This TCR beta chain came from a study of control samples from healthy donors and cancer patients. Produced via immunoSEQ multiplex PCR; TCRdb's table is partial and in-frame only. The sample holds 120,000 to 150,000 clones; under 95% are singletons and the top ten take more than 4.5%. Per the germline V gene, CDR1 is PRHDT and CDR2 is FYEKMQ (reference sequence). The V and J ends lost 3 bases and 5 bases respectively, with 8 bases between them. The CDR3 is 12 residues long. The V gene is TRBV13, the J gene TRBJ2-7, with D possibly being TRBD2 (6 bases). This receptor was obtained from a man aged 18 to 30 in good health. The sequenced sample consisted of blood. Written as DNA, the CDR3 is TGTGCCAGCAGCTTGACGGGGGACGAGCAGTACTTC. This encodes CASSLTGDEQYF.